This is a list of T cell receptor beta chains from one sample in a study of blood T cell repertoires in COVID-19. Data came from immunoSEQ multiplex PCR; TCRdb stores just in-frame clones and leaves some out. This sample has approximately 96,000 clones, with more than 90% found just once. The sample consisted of peripheral blood. The source of these receptors is a man aged 55 to 70 with acute or convalescent COVID-19. The CDR3 runs from the conserved cysteine through the conserved F or W. D genes are given only for firm matches. Size is omitted from some rows. Given values are once, few, many or a class for expanded clones.

V gene	J gene	clone size	D gene	CDR3 DNA	CDR3 protein
TRBV2	TRBJ1-5	once	TRBD1	TGTGCCAGCAGTGTGGACAGGGGGCCTGATCAGCCCCAGCATTTT	CASSVDRGPDQPQHF
TRBV19	TRBJ2-4	.	TRBD2	TGTGCCAGTAGTATCGCGGGGGGAGGGTACGGCATTCAGTACTTC	CASSIAGGGYGIQYF
TRBV11-3	TRBJ2-1	.	TRBD2	TGTGCCAGCAGCTTAGTAGCGGGGTCCGATGAGCAGTTCTTC	CASSLVAGSDEQFF
TRBV28	TRBJ2-5	.	.	TGTGCCAGCATCCTACAGGGTGGGGAGACCCAGTACTTC	CASILQGGETQYF
TRBV7-2	TRBJ2-7	.	.	TGTGCCAGCAGCCTCGGGATAGGTGGCGAGCAGTACTTC	CASSLGIGGEQYF
TRBV6-5	TRBJ1-5	.	.	TGTGCCAGCAGTTACTCCCGGCCGCGGAATCAGCCCCAGCATTTT	CASSYSRPRNQPQHF
TRBV4-2	TRBJ2-1	.	.	TGTGCCAGCAGCCAAGTAGACGGGAGTAGATTGAATGAGCAGTTCTTC	CASSQVDGSRLNEQFF
TRBV9	TRBJ1-5	.	.	TGTGCCAGCAACGGTCAGCCCCAGCATTTT	CASNGQPQHF
TRBV5-1	TRBJ2-1	.	TRBD2	TGCGCCAGCAGCGGGAGGGCCCCCTCCTACAATGAGCAGTTCTTC	CASSGRAPSYNEQFF
TRBV6-2/TRBV6-3	TRBJ1-2	.	TRBD1	TGTGCCAGCAGTTACGACAGGGGGCCCGGGGGCTACACCTTC	CASSYDRGPGGYTF
TRBV7-2	TRBJ2-3	.	TRBD2	TGTGCCAGCAGCCCGGATAGCGGGGTGAGCGCAGATACGCAGTATTTT	CASSPDSGVSADTQYF
TRBV4-3	TRBJ1-2	once	.	TGCGCCAGCTCCAAAAGTGGGCGATTTTATGGCTACACCTTC	CASSKSGRFYGYTF
TRBV29-1	TRBJ1-1	.	.	TGCAGCGTTGGACCCGGGGGGAACACTGAAGCTTTCTTT	CSVGPGGNTEAFF
TRBV5-1	TRBJ1-1	.	TRBD1	TGCGCCAGCAGGGACAGGTCATACACTGAAGCTTTCTTT	CASRDRSYTEAFF
TRBV7-2	TRBJ2-7	.	TRBD1	TGTGCCAGCAGCTTAGCGGGACAGGGCTACGAGCAGTACTTC	CASSLAGQGYEQYF
TRBV19	TRBJ2-6	.	.	TGTGCCAGTAGTAGAAGGGGCGGTGGGGCCAACGTCCTGACTTTC	CASSRRGGGANVLTF
TRBV29-1	TRBJ2-7	.	.	TGCACTGGAGCGGGTGACTCCTACGAGCAGTACTTC	CTGAGDSYEQYF
TRBV21-1	TRBJ1-2	.	.	TGTGCCAGCAGCAAAGGGGGGTTACTCGGGACAGGTACTAAAGCTAACTATGGCTACACCTTC	CASSKGGLLGTGTKANYGYTF
TRBV7-9	TRBJ1-1	.	TRBD1	TGTGCCAGCAGCTTGGGACAGGCGAACACTGAAGCTTTCTTT	CASSLGQANTEAFF
TRBV6-5	TRBJ2-5	.	TRBD1	TGTGCCAGCAGTCCCCCGGGACAGGGGGTGGAGACCCAGTACTTC	CASSPPGQGVETQYF
TRBV5-6	TRBJ2-3	.	.	TGTGCCAGCAGCTTTTATTCCACAGATACGCAGTATTTT	CASSFYSTDTQYF
TRBV11-3	TRBJ2-3	.	.	TGTGCCAGCAGCAATAGACGGGGGTTCACAGATACGCAGTATTTT	CASSNRRGFTDTQYF
TRBV24-1	TRBJ2-1	.	.	TGTGCCACCAGTGACTTCGACAGGAGCTCCTACAATGAGCAGTTCTTC	CATSDFDRSSYNEQFF